The entry below describes one T cell receptor beta chain. Its cognate antigen is unknown. This sample is drawn from a study of early T cells in non-severe SARS-CoV-2 infection. Study-level background: Bulk RNA taken from unsorted whole blood was sequenced, leaving chains unpaired. The study, taken as a whole, reports: The study's VDJdb matching favored anti-spike CD8 responses and missed private and CD4 specificities.

The CDR3 contains 16 residues. Germline V lookup: CDR1 MGHRA, CDR2 YSYEKL. Trimming took 0 bases from V and 0 from J; bases not matched to a gene: 5. Attached unique molecular identifiers marked individual cDNA molecules. TCRdb reprocessed the 5' RACE reads with MiXCR, giving one entry per CDR3 protein. In the table there are tens of thousands of distinct CDR3 sequences, about 13% of which are singletons. This material consisted of whole blood, taken at baseline. This sequence joins TRBV4-1 and TRBJ2-7; 7 bases line up with TRBD2. The clonotype comes from an adult who was a healthcare worker with PCR-confirmed SARS-CoV-2 infection or an uninfected control (not recorded which). CDR3 loop: CASSQDISGTSYEQYF. DNA for the CDR3: TGCGCCAGCAGCCAAGATATAAGCGGGACCTCCTACGAGCAGTACTTC.